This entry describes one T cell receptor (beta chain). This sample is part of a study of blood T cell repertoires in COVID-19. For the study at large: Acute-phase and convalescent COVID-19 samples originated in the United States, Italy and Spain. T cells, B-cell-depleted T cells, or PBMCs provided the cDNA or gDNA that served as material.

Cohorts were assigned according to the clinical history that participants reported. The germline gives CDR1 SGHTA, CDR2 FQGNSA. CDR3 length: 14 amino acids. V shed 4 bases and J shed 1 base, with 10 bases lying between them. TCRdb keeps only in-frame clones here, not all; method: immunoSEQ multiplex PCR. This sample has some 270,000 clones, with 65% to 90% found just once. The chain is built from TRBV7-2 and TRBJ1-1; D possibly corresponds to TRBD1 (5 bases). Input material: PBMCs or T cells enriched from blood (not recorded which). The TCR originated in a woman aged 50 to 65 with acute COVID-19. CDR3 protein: CASSYWGGNTEAFF. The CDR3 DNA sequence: TGTGCCAGCAGCTATTGGGGGGGGAACACTGAAGCTTTCTTT.